The 20 T cell receptor beta chains in this list originate from one sample, sequenced in a study of blood T cell repertoires in COVID-19. TCRdb's table, derived via immunoSEQ multiplex PCR, lists solely in-frame clones and lacks some. This sample has under 350,000 clones; around 90% occur once, and the top ten carry around 2.5%. The sample consisted of PBMCs or T cells enriched from blood (not recorded which). Source of these receptors: a man between 60 and 70 years old who had recovered from COVID-19.

The rearrangement links TRBV9 to TRBJ1-4; TRBD1 agrees at 8 bases. V lost 2 bases, J lost 1 base, and 7 bases stayed unmatched. The V gene's germline CDR1 is SGDLS and CDR2 YYNGEE. This CDR3 has 17 amino acids. CDR3 protein: CASSVNPRGRTNEKLFF. The CDR3 nucleotides are TGTGCCAGCAGCGTGAACCCCAGGGGGCGAACTAATGAAAAACTGTTTTTT.

The chain uses TRBV6-5 and TRBJ1-4; possibly TRBD1 for D (5 bases). The CDR3 has 14 amino acids. CDR1 is MNHEY and CDR2 is SVGAGI in the germline V gene. The V end lost 7 bases, the J end lost 5 bases, and 14 bases lay between the germline ends. The chain's CDR3 is CASTRSGGNEKLFF. Here the CDR3 DNA reads TGTGCCAGCACCAGATCCGGGGGAAATGAAAAACTGTTTTTT.

The rearrangement uses TRBV6-5 and TRBJ1-1; D gene uncertain. The CDR3 contains 11 residues. Germline CDR1 reads MNHEY; CDR2 reads SVGAGI. Between the trimmed V and J ends, which lost 9 bases and 4 bases, there was a span of 9 bases. The DNA of the CDR3 is TGTGCCAGTATGAGCGGCACTGAAGCTTTCTTT. Amino acid sequence: CASMSGTEAFF.

The chain uses TRBV27 and TRBJ2-1; 11 positions agree with TRBD2. The CDR3 totals 15 residues. Germline CDR1 MNHEY, CDR2 SMNVEV (reference sequence). Trimming at V came to 1 base and at J to 8 bases, leaving 4 bases not matched to a gene. The CDR3 DNA reads TGTGCCAGCAGTTTATTTAGCGGGGGGGCCGATGAGCAGTTCTTC. Its translation: CASSLFSGGADEQFF.

This clone was observed a single time. As DNA, the CDR3 is TGTGCCAGCAGGAAAGACAGGGGCAGTGCTTTCTTT. Protein product: CASRKDRGSAFF. V gene TRBV2 combines with J gene TRBJ1-1; TRBD1 matches at 8 bases. This CDR3 spans 12 amino acids. Germline CDR1 reads SNHLY; CDR2 reads FYNNEI. Unmatched junction bases numbered 8, after V lost 6 bases and J lost 11 bases. Supplemented by reference TRBV2 and TRBJ1-1, the full variable domain reads EPEVTQTPSHQVTQMGQEVILRCVPISNHLYFYWYRQILGQKVEFLVSFYNNEISEKSEIFDDQFSVERPDGSNFTLKIRSTKLEDSAMYFCASRKDRGSAFFGQGTRLTVV.

V gene TRBV27 combines with J gene TRBJ2-2; D gene uncertain. Germline CDR1 is MNHEY and CDR2 is SMNVEV (reference sequence). The ends were cut back, 0 bases at V and 1 base at J, with 3 bases in the middle. The CDR3 is 14 amino acids. CDR3 sequence: CASSLSRNTGELFF. CDR3 sequence (DNA): TGTGCCAGCAGTTTATCGCGGAACACCGGGGAGCTGTTTTTT.

This clone showed up just a few times. V is TRBV4-2 and J is TRBJ2-3, with 9 bases identical to TRBD2. CDR1 is LGHNA and CDR2 is YNFKEQ in the germline V gene. The CDR3 length is 17 residues. Trimming cost V 1 base and J 3 bases; bases outside gene matches: 8. CDR3 residues: CASSQGGASGGTDTQYF. DNA for the CDR3: TGTGCCAGCAGCCAAGGGGGCGCCAGCGGGGGGACAGATACGCAGTATTTT.

This clone is a singleton in its sample. V gene TRBV5-4 combines with J gene TRBJ1-3; D is unclear. The V end was cut by 4 bases, the J end by 4 bases, with 15 bases between. This CDR3 has 15 residues. Germline values: CDR1 SGHNT, CDR2 YYREEE (reference sequence). The CDR3: CASSLDTMRGNTIYF. As DNA, the CDR3 is TGTGCCAGCAGCCTAGATACAATGAGGGGAAACACCATATATTTT.

The chain is built from TRBV28 and TRBJ1-2, with 11 nucleotides matching TRBD1. The CDR3 consists of 15 residues. V shed 0 bases, J shed 8 bases, and the junction held 5 bases outside the gene matches. Germline V gives CDR1 MDHEN, CDR2 SYDVKM. CDR3 sequence reads: CASSLWDRGRSGYTF. DNA for the CDR3: TGTGCCAGCAGTTTATGGGACAGGGGGCGATCCGGCTACACCTTC.

CDR3: CASSLAGTGTTGELFF. The CDR3 DNA reads TGTGCCAGCAGCTTAGCTGGGACAGGGACGACCGGGGAGCTGTTTTTT. The V and J genes are TRBV13 and TRBJ2-2, with 9 bases that match TRBD1. J was trimmed by 5 bases and V by 1 base; bases with no gene match: 5. Looked up from germline, CDR1 is PRHDT and CDR2 is FYEKMQ (reference sequence). This CDR3 has 16 amino acids.

The rearrangement links TRBV12-5 to TRBJ1-2; D is ambiguous. The CDR3 sequence is 12 residues long. CDR1 is LGHNT, CDR2 FRNRAP, per germline. The V end lost 3 bases, the J end lost 2 bases, and 4 bases lay between the germline ends. CDR3 residues: CASGLQNYGYTF. The DNA of the CDR3 is TGTGCTAGTGGTTTACAGAACTATGGCTACACCTTC. Looking up the rest from reference TRBV12-5 and TRBJ1-2 gives the full variable domain: DARVTQTPRHKVTEMGQEVTMRCQPILGHNTVFWYRQTMMQGLELLAYFRNRAPLDDSGMPKDRFSAEMPDATLATLKIQPSEPRDSAVYFCASGLQNYGYTFGSGTRLTVV.

The chain uses TRBV5-1 and TRBJ1-2; D uncertain. The V and J ends lost 0 bases and 0 bases respectively, with 6 bases between them. The CDR3 contains 14 residues. In germline, CDR1 is SGHRS, CDR2 YFSETQ. CDR3: CASSLAPANYGYTF. The CDR3 DNA reads TGCGCCAGCAGCTTGGCCCCGGCTAACTATGGCTACACCTTC.

The sample holds a few counts of this clone. The chain recombines TRBV6-2 or TRBV6-3 with TRBJ1-1; unclear D gene. V dropped 6 bases and J dropped 3 bases, with 11 bases sitting between them. The CDR3 is 13 amino acids. In germline, CDR1 is MNHEY, CDR2 SVGEGT. In DNA form, the CDR3 reads TGTGCCAGCAGCCGACACCAGTACACTGAAGCTTTCTTT. Its protein product is CASSRHQYTEAFF.

The chain uses TRBV2 and TRBJ1-6; 8 bases align to TRBD1. This CDR3 is built from 15 residues. V lost 6 bases to trimming and J lost 6 bases; unmatched junction nucleotides: 7. Per germline, CDR1 SNHLY and CDR2 FYNNEI. CDR3 residues: CASRDSRGPNSPLHF. CDR3 DNA: TGTGCCAGCAGGGACAGCAGGGGGCCTAATTCACCCCTCCACTTT.

The chain has TRBV6-2 or TRBV6-3 and TRBJ1-6; possibly TRBD1 for D (6 bases). V lost 4 bases and J 6 bases, leaving 10 bases between the germline ends. The germline V gene encodes CDR1 MNHEY and CDR2 SVGEGT. The CDR3 consists of 14 residues. The CDR3 DNA sequence: TGTGCCAGCAGTTGGGGCAGGGGTAATTCACCCCTCCACTTT. It translates to CASSWGRGNSPLHF.

The J gene is TRBJ2-7, the V gene TRBV9, with 8 bases that match TRBD1. The ends lost 4 bases at V and 2 bases at J; junction bases unmatched: 5. The CDR3 runs 14 residues. Germline lookup yields CDR1 SGDLS and CDR2 YYNGEE. The CDR3 sequence is CASSPTGGPYEQYF. CDR3 nucleotide sequence: TGTGCCAGCAGCCCCACAGGGGGACCCTACGAGCAGTACTTC.

The V call is TRBV7-2, the J call TRBJ2-1, with a tentative D call TRBD2 (5 bases). CDR1 and CDR2 (germline): SGHTA, FQGNSA. The CDR3 has 18 amino acids. V was cut by 2 bases and J by 3 bases, with 20 bases left in between. In DNA form, the CDR3 reads TGTGCCAGCAGCTTATCTCGGCGGGCCCCCCGCGGCTACAATGAGCAGTTCTTC. This gives the protein CASSLSRRAPRGYNEQFF.

The chain combines TRBV12-3 or TRBV12-4 with TRBJ2-1; possibly TRBD2 for D (6 bases). The V end was cut by 4 bases, the J end by 9 bases, with 10 bases between. The CDR3 totals 12 residues. This CDR3 reads CASSSTGGEQFF. The CDR3 bases are TGTGCCAGCAGTTCCACCGGGGGTGAGCAGTTCTTC.

V gene TRBV5-1 combines with J gene TRBJ2-1, with a possible D match to TRBD1 (7 bases). V dropped 4 bases and J dropped 9 bases, with 20 bases sitting between them. CDR1 SGHRS and CDR2 YFSETQ come from the germline V gene. The CDR3 contains 15 residues. The CDR3 DNA reads as TGCGCCAGCAGCATCGGACAGGCGCGGGACAGTGAGCAGTTCTTC. It yields the protein CASSIGQARDSEQFF.

The chain employs TRBV4-1 and TRBJ1-5, with no clear D. The V and J ends lost 0 bases and 3 bases respectively, with 3 bases between them. The CDR3 has 13 residues. The germline V gene encodes CDR1 MGHRA and CDR2 YSYEKL. Here the CDR3 reads CASSQDHNQPQHF. The CDR3 DNA sequence: TGCGCCAGCAGCCAAGATCACAATCAGCCCCAGCATTTT.